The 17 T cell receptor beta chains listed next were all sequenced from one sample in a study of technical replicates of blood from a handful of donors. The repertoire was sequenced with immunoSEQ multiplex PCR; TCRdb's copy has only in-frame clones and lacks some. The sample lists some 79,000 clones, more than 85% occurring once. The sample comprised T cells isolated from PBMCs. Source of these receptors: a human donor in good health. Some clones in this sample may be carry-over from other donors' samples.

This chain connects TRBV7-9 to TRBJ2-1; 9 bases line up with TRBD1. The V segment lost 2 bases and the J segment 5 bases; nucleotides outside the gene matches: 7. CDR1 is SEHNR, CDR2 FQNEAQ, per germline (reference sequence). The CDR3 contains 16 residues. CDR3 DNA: TGTGCCAGCAGCTTAACTACCCGGGACAGGGACAATGAGCAGTTCTTC. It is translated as CASSLTTRDRDNEQFF.

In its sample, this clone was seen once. The CDR3 loop is CASTRDFGTEAFF. The CDR3 nucleotides read TGTGCCAGCACGAGGGACTTCGGCACTGAAGCTTTCTTT. The rearrangement uses TRBV28 and TRBJ1-1; a weak D match, TRBD1 (5 bases). V was shortened by 7 bases and J by 4 bases, with 13 bases between the two germline ends. This CDR3 is built from 13 residues. Germline CDR1 and CDR2: MDHEN and SYDVKM.

DNA for the CDR3: TGCGCCAGCAGCCCCCAGGGAAACATTGGGGATGAGCAGTTCTTC. It encodes CASSPQGNIGDEQFF. The chain uses TRBV4-3 and TRBJ2-1, with D perhaps TRBD1 (5 bases). The CDR3 contains 15 residues. Germline-derived CDR1 and CDR2 are LGHNA and YSLEER. V dropped 4 bases and J dropped 8 bases, with 18 bases sitting between them.

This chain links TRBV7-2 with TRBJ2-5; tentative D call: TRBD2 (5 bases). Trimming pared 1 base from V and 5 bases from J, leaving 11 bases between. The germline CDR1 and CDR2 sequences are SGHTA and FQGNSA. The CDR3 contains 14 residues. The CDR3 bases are TGTGCCAGCAGCTTAGGAAACTGGAGGGAGACCCAGTACTTC. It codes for CASSLGNWRETQYF.

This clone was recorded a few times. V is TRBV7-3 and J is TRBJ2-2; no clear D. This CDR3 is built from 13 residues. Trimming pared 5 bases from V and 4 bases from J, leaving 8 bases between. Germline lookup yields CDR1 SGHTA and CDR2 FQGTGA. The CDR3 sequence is CASSPGVTGELFF. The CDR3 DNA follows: TGTGCCAGCAGCCCCGGAGTCACCGGGGAGCTGTTTTTT.

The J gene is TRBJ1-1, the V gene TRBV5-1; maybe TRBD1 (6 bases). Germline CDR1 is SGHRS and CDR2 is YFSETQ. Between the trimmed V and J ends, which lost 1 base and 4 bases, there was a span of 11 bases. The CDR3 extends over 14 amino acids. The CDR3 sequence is CASSLQGYVTEAFF. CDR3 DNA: TGCGCCAGCAGCTTGCAGGGGTATGTCACTGAAGCTTTCTTT.

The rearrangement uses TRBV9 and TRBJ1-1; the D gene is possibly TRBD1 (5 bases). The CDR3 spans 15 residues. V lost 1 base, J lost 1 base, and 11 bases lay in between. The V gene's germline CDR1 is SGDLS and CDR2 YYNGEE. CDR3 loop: CASSVQPGPNTEAFF. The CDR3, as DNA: TGTGCCAGCAGCGTACAGCCAGGGCCGAACACTGAAGCTTTCTTT.

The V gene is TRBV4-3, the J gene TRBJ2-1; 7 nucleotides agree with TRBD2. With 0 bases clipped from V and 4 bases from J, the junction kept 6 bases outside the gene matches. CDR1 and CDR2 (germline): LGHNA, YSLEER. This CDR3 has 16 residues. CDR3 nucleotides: TGCGCCAGCAGCCAAGATCCTAGCGGAGAATACAATGAGCAGTTCTTC. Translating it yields CASSQDPSGEYNEQFF.

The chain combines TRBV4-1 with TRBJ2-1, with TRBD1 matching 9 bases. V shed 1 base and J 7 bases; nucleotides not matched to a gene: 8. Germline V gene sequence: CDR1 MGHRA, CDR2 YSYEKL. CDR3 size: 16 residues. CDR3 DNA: TGCGCCAGCAGCCAAGCTGGACAGGGGAATATGAATGAGCAGTTCTTC. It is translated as CASSQAGQGNMNEQFF.

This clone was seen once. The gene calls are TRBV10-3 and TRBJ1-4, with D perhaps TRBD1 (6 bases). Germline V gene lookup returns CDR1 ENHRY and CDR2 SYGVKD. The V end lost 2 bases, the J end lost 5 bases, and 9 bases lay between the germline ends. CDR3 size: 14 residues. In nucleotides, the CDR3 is TGTGCCATCAGTGAGCAGGGGACAAATGAAAAACTGTTTTTT. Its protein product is CAISEQGTNEKLFF.

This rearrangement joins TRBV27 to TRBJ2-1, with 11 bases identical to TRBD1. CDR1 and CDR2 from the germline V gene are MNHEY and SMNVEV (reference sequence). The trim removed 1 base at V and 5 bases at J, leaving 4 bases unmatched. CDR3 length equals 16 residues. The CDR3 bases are TGTGCCAGCAGTTTATGGACAGGGGGCTCAGACAATGAGCAGTTCTTC. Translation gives CASSLWTGGSDNEQFF.

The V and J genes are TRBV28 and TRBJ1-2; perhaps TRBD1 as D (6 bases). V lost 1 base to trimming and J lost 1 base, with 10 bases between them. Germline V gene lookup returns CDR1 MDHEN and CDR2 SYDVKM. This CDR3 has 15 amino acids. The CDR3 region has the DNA TGTGCCAGCAGTTTATACTACAGGGATAACTATGGCTACACCTTC. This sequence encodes CASSLYYRDNYGYTF.

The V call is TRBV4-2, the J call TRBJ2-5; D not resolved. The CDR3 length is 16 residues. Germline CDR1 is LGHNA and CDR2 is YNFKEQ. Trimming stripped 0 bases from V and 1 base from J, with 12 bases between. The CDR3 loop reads CASSQDGFGGQETQYF. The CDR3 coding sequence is TGTGCCAGCAGCCAAGATGGCTTCGGCGGCCAAGAGACCCAGTACTTC.

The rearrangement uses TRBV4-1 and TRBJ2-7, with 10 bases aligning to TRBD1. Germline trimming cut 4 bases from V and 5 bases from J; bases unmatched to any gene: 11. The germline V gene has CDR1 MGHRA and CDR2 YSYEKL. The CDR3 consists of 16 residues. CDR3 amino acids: CASSPGGGTGVHEQYF. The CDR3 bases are TGCGCCAGCAGCCCGGGCGGCGGGACAGGGGTCCACGAGCAGTACTTC.

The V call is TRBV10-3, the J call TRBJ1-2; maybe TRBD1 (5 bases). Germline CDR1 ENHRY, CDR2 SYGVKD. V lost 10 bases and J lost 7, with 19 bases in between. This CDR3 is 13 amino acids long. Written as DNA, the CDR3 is TGTGCCAGCGCCGCCCAGGGAAGCACTGGCTACACCTTC. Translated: CASAAQGSTGYTF.

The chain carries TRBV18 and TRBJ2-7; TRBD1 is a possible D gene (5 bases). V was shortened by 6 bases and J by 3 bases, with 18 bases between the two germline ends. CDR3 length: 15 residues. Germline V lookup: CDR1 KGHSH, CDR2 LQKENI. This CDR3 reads CASSHQDTDNYEQYF. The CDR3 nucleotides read TGTGCCAGCTCTCACCAGGACACAGACAACTACGAGCAGTACTTC.

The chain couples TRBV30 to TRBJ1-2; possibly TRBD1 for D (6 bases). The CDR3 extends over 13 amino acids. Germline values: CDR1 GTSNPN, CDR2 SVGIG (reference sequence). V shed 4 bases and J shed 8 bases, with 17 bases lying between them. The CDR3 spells CAWTLRGARGYTF. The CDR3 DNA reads TGTGCCTGGACCCTACGGGGGGCGAGAGGCTACACCTTC.